This is a list of T cell receptor beta chains from one sample in a study of T cell repertoires in cytomegalovirus infection. What these receptors recognize is not known. TCRdb re-analysed the reads in MiXCR, keeping a single row per CDR3 protein. The data contain approximately 730,000 distinct CDR3 sequences, around 30% of them singletons. The source material was cultured PBMCs, sampled from culture after CMV antigen stimulation. These receptors were taken from a human donor in good health (CMV status not recorded). Some clones in this sample may be carry-over from other donors' samples. CDR3s include the opening cysteine and the closing phenylalanine or tryptophan.

V gene	CDR3 length	CDR3 protein
TRBV5-6	13	CASNVQTTYEQYF
TRBV4-2	17	CASSHLEGTRSNQPQHF
TRBV10-3	17	CAISTQTGTGWADTQYF
TRBV6-1	13	CATGWDITYEQYF
TRBV7-2	15	CASNSPDRSTDTQYF
TRBV4-3	14	CASSPRSNGQPQHF
TRBV12-3/TRBV12-4	15	CASSLVAGVKDTQYF
TRBV20-1	13	CSATHSGPYEQYF
TRBV23-1	17	CASSPPGRQASSYEQYF
TRBV6-6	14	CASSYRGEESPLHF
TRBV10-3	14	CAISPRGGHDIQYF
TRBV6-8	14	CASSFGDSYYEQYF
TRBV3-1	17	CASSPSSDGGSLGGQYF
TRBV7-2	12	CASRDSTDTQYF
TRBV2	14	CASGGRTAPGPQHF
TRBV6-1	15	CASSGDLEGSEKLFF
TRBV9	14	CASSYGQNNQPQHF
TRBV6-5	14	CASSLVAGNYEQYF
TRBV20-1	16	CSARDRPGRAQETQYF
TRBV5-4	12	CASSRERQEQYF
TRBV18	11	CASSPSRDQFF
TRBV3-1	8	CASSTRSF
TRBV20-1	15	CSARALSMNTGELFF
TRBV19	15	CASSISRSSYNEQFF
TRBV7-9	15	CASSSWDRRGSGYTF
TRBV28	15	CASNAPDTNQETQYF
TRBV7-2	16	CASSLLSAAGQETQYF
TRBV20-1	12	CSASRTGDGYTF
TRBV4-1	14	CASSQVGTAREAFF